The rows below give T cell receptor beta chains drawn from one sample of a study of blood T cell repertoires in COVID-19. The assay was immunoSEQ multiplex PCR, and TCRdb's table has in-frame clones only and misses some. The sample has approximately 110,000 clones, roughly 80% seen once. Material for sequencing was peripheral blood. The receptors come from a man in his sixties or seventies with acute or convalescent COVID-19. CDR3s leave out the opening cysteine and the closing phenylalanine or tryptophan. Fields, in order: CDR3 length, V gene, CDR3 protein.

13,TRBV5-1,ASSSNQGAGTEAF
14,TRBV4-2,ASSQEAGGSNEKLF
12,TRBV9,ASSVGLITGELF
11,TRBV15,ATSRARGTEAF
11,TRBV29-1,SVEGGGRGTQY
12,TRBV3-1/TRBV3-2,ASSQDSMNEKLF
13,TRBV18,ASSAGQGNDSPLH
16,TRBV28,ASRLLRGGSQGYYGYT
11,TRBV30,AVRDRVFYGYT
14,TRBV7-9,ASSPRGQLSGNTIY
13,TRBV28,ASSPGGVSGNTIY
11,TRBV5-1,ASSLGLRETQY
12,TRBV7-9,ASNLAGGSNEQF
10,TRBV7-3,ASSPPGDTQY
13,TRBV6-5,ASSYGLAGGREQF
10,TRBV4-2,ASSQDAEGYT
12,TRBV28,ASIGQGANQPQH
11,TRBV30,AWSEQGNTEAF
13,TRBV6-1,ASSEIRGGIYGYT
12,TRBV28,ASSLILAGYEQY